A selection of T cell receptor beta chains follows, all from one sample in a study of blood T cell repertoires in COVID-19. The repertoire was sequenced with immunoSEQ multiplex PCR; TCRdb's copy has only in-frame clones and lacks some. The table includes 300,000 or so clones, around 86% detected once. Material for sequencing was PBMCs or T cells enriched from blood (not recorded which). The receptor source for this set is a woman in her late teens or twenties who had recovered from COVID-19. The CDR3 runs from the conserved cysteine through the conserved F or W. The D gene is left open where the match is weak. For some rows the clone size is stated as once, few or many, or as a class when expanded; others skip it.

>TRBJ2-3|TRBV2|NA|TRBD2
TGTGCCAGCAGCACAGCGGGGGCTAGCACAGATACGCAGTATTTT
CASSTAGASTDTQYF
>TRBJ1-2|TRBV7-9|few|NA
TGTGCCAGCAGCTTAGGGACAGTATATGGCTACACCTTC
CASSLGTVYGYTF
>TRBJ2-7|TRBV15|NA|NA
TGTGCCACCAGCGCCCAGGGGGGACGGAGGGCCGCCTACGAGCAGTACTTC
CATSAQGGRRAAYEQYF
>TRBJ2-7|TRBV19|NA|NA
TGTGCCAGTAGTATAGACGGGCCCTCTAGCCCCAGCTCCTACGAGCAGTACTTC
CASSIDGPSSPSSYEQYF
>TRBJ1-5|TRBV3-1/TRBV3-2|NA|NA
TGTGCCAGCAGCCAAGAGGGGCGGGGGCATAGCAATCAGCCCCAGCATTTT
CASSQEGRGHSNQPQHF
>TRBJ2-1|TRBV10-3|NA|TRBD2
TGTGCCATGGCGACTAGCGCATACAATTACAATGAGCAGTTCTTC
CAMATSAYNYNEQFF
>TRBJ2-1|TRBV10-1|NA|TRBD2
TGCGCCAGCAGTGTCCTGGGGGGGGAGCAGTTCTTC
CASSVLGGEQFF
>TRBJ2-2|TRBV6-6|few|NA
TGTGCCAGCGGCCTTCCCGGGGAGCTGTTTTTT
CASGLPGELFF
>TRBJ1-2|TRBV7-3|NA|NA
TGTGCCAGCAGCTTAGGACTATTGGTGGACCTCACTAACTATGGCTACACCTTC
CASSLGLLVDLTNYGYTF
>TRBJ1-1|TRBV6-5|once|TRBD1
TGTGCCAGCAAAGGACAGGGTAGCACTGAAGCTTTCTTT
CASKGQGSTEAFF
>TRBJ1-2|TRBV7-6|NA|TRBD1
TGTGCCAGCAGCTTGGGATTACGGGACAGGGAAAATGGCTACACCTTC
CASSLGLRDRENGYTF
>TRBJ1-5|TRBV27|NA|TRBD1
TGTGCCAGCAGACTACAGGGGTATAGCAATCAGCCCCAGCATTTT
CASRLQGYSNQPQHF
>TRBJ1-6|TRBV30|NA|NA
TGTGCCTGGAGTGAGCCCTATAATTCACCCCTCCACTTT
CAWSEPYNSPLHF
>TRBJ1-2|TRBV28|NA|TRBD1
TGTGCCAGCAGACCGGGACAGGGGGTTTACTATGGCTACACCTTC
CASRPGQGVYYGYTF
>TRBJ2-7|TRBV27|once|TRBD1
TGTGCCAGCAGTTCCGGACAGGGGCAAAACGAGCAGTACTTC
CASSSGQGQNEQYF
>TRBJ1-6|TRBV5-5|NA|NA
TGTGCCAGCAGCATGGACAGTTATTCACCCCTCCACTTT
CASSMDSYSPLHF
>TRBJ2-2|TRBV14|few|NA
TGTGCCAGCAGCCAAATCCGTTCGACCGGGGAGCTGTTTTTT
CASSQIRSTGELFF
>TRBJ1-3|TRBV2|NA|NA
TGTGCCAGCAGTGTAGGAGGAAGTCTGCCCTCTGGAAACACCATATATTTT
CASSVGGSLPSGNTIYF
>TRBJ2-5|TRBV5-1|NA|NA
TGCGCCAGCAGCTGGGGCAGGGCGCTTCAAGAGACCCAGTACTTC
CASSWGRALQETQYF
>TRBJ1-2|TRBV7-2|NA|TRBD1
TGTGCCAGCAGCTTAAGGACAGGGGAGGGCGGCTACACCTTC
CASSLRTGEGGYTF
>TRBJ1-2|TRBV6-4|NA|NA
TGTGCCAGCAGTGAGGTGGAGGGGCATGGTGGCTACACCTTC
CASSEVEGHGGYTF
>TRBJ1-1|TRBV13|NA|TRBD1
TGTGCCAGCAGCTCAAACTTCCGGGACAGGGGGACTGAAGCTTTCTTT
CASSSNFRDRGTEAFF
>TRBJ1-2|TRBV27|NA|NA
TGTGCCAGCAGTTCCCCTACAACGAGGGGGACGAATGGCTACACCTTC
CASSSPTTRGTNGYTF
>TRBJ2-3|TRBV7-3|once|NA
TGTGCCAGCAGCTTAATGGCGGGGAGCACAGATACGCAGTATTTT
CASSLMAGSTDTQYF
>TRBJ1-4|TRBV6-6|NA|NA
TGTGCCAGCAGTGTAGGGGGGGGAGCAACTAATGAAAAACTGTTTTTT
CASSVGGGATNEKLFF
>TRBJ2-3|TRBV10-3|NA|NA
TGTGCCATCCGGCTAGAACCCACAGATACGCAGTATTTT
CAIRLEPTDTQYF
>TRBJ1-4|TRBV6-6|NA|NA
TGTGCCAGCAGTCCCCCTCCGCGGTCAGGGCGAAGCGAAAAACTGTTTTTT
CASSPPPRSGRSEKLFF
>TRBJ1-2|TRBV5-6|NA|NA
TGTGCCAGCAGCTTCATATCGGGAAACTCAGCTAACTATGGCTACACCTTC
CASSFISGNSANYGYTF
>TRBJ1-4|TRBV6-1|NA|NA
TGTGCCAGCAGTGAAAGGGGCAGGGCTAATGAAAAACTGTTTTTT
CASSERGRANEKLFF
>TRBJ1-2|TRBV10-3|NA|NA
TGTGCCATCAGCGAAGGGGCCAGCTATGGCTACACCTTC
CAISEGASYGYTF
>TRBJ2-5|TRBV3-1/TRBV3-2|NA|TRBD2
TGTGCCAGCAGCCAAGATCTTCCTAGCGGGGGGGCCAGAAAGACCCAGTACTTC
CASSQDLPSGGARKTQYF
>TRBJ1-1|TRBV14|NA|NA
TGTGCCAGCAGCCAAGTCGCCGGGGAAGCTTTCTTT
CASSQVAGEAFF
>TRBJ2-5|TRBV30|once|TRBD1
TGTGCCTGGGACAGGGGGCGCCGGGAGACCCAGTACTTC
CAWDRGRRETQYF
>TRBJ2-5|TRBV20-1|NA|NA
TGCAGTGCTAGTTATGAAGCCTCCCCGGGAGAGACCCAGTACTTC
CSASYEASPGETQYF
>TRBJ2-7|TRBV5-1|once|TRBD1
TGCGCCAGCAGCTCTGGACAGGGCCCGGCCTACGAGCAGTACTTC
CASSSGQGPAYEQYF
>TRBJ1-2|TRBV19|NA|NA
TGTGCCAGTAGTATCTCCGGACAGTCCGGCTATGGCTACACCTTC
CASSISGQSGYGYTF
>TRBJ2-1|TRBV11-3|NA|NA
TGTGCCAGCAGCTCCTTTACGGACAATGAGCAGTTCTTC
CASSSFTDNEQFF
>TRBJ1-4|TRBV2|NA|NA
TGTGCCAGCAGCGACCTCGCGGCAACTAATGAAAAACTGTTTTTT
CASSDLAATNEKLFF
>TRBJ2-3|TRBV7-9|NA|TRBD1
TGTGCCAGCAGCAGCGGGACAGGGGATACAGATACGCAGTATTTT
CASSSGTGDTDTQYF
>TRBJ1-1|TRBV9|NA|TRBD1
TGTGCCAGCAATGGGGCACAGACAGGGATCGCTGAAGCTTTCTTT
CASNGAQTGIAEAFF
>TRBJ2-2|TRBV28|NA|TRBD2
TGTGCCAGCAGCCCTGAGGGCGGGAGGGCCGACACCGGGGAGCTGTTTTTT
CASSPEGGRADTGELFF
>TRBJ1-2|TRBV14|once|TRBD1
TGTGCCAGCAGTTTTCGTACAGGGGGCGCATCCTATGGCTACACCTTC
CASSFRTGGASYGYTF
>TRBJ2-7|TRBV19|NA|TRBD1
TGTGCCAGCGGGACAGGGACCTACGAGCAGTACTTC
CASGTGTYEQYF
>TRBJ2-3|TRBV10-3|NA|TRBD2
TGTGCCATCAGTGAGCCGGGACTAGCGGGAGCCACAGATACGCAGTATTTT
CAISEPGLAGATDTQYF
>TRBJ1-6|TRBV28|once|NA
TGTGCCAGCAGTTTAGATTCACGTCGCAGGGCAGATTCACCCCTCCACTTT
CASSLDSRRRADSPLHF
>TRBJ1-1|TRBV5-1|once|NA
TGCGCCAGCAGCTTGGGTTCACTGTTGACTGAAGCTTTCTTT
CASSLGSLLTEAFF
>TRBJ2-5|TRBV5-1|NA|NA
TGCGCCAGCAGCTTGGCAGGGAAAGAGACCCAGTACTTC
CASSLAGKETQYF
>TRBJ1-4|TRBV5-8|NA|NA
TGTGCCAGCAGCCTTGGACAGTTTAATGAAAAACTGTTTTTT
CASSLGQFNEKLFF